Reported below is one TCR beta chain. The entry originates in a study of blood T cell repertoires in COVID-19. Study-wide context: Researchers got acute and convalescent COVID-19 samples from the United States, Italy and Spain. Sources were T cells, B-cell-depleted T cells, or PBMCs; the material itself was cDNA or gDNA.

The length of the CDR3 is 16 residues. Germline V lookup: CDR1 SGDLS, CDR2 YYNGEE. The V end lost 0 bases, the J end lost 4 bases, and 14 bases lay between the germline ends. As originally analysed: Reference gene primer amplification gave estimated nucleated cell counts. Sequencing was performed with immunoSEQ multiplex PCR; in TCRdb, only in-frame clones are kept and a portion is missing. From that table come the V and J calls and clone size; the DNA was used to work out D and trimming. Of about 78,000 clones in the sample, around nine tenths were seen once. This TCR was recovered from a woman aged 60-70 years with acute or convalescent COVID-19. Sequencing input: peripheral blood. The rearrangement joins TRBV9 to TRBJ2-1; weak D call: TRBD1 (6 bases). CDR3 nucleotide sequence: TGTGCCAGCAGCGTAGATGTGACAGGTTTTTACAATGAGCAGTTCTTC. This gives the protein CASSVDVTGFYNEQFF.